The 12 T cell receptor beta chains presented below share a single source sample, sequenced in a study of blood T cell repertoires in COVID-19. Libraries were prepared by immunoSEQ multiplex PCR; TCRdb keeps only in-frame clonotypes and omits some of them. The sample holds tens of thousands of clones; roughly 85% are singletons and the top ten take 11%. Sequenced input: peripheral blood. Receptors originate from a human donor in a cohort sampled during active COVID-19.

On this clone: Other DNA sequences in this sample translate to the same CDR3. The chain recombines TRBV7-8 with TRBJ2-7, with D perhaps TRBD2 (5 bases). Trimming removed 4 bases at V and 3 bases at J, with 10 bases between. This CDR3 is 13 amino acids long. Germline V gene lookup returns CDR1 SGHVS and CDR2 FQNEAQ. The CDR3 DNA follows: TGTGCCAGCAGCTCGGGATCAATCTACGAGCAGTACTTC. It encodes CASSSGSIYEQYF.

The V and J genes are TRBV5-1 and TRBJ1-1; D unclear. Trimming took 0 bases from V and 1 from J, leaving 7 bases between them. CDR1 is SGHRS, CDR2 YFSETQ, per germline. The CDR3 extends over 14 amino acids. DNA for the CDR3: TGCGCCAGCAGCTTGGTTCAGGAGAACACTGAAGCTTTCTTT. It encodes CASSLVQENTEAFF.

The rearrangement uses TRBV5-1 and TRBJ2-1, with D unresolved. The germline gives CDR1 SGHRS, CDR2 YFSETQ. CDR3 length equals 13 residues. The V gene lost 2 bases and the J gene lost 10 bases, with 13 bases spanning the gap. CDR3 coding DNA: TGCGCCAGCAGCTTCCTATCGGGTGAAGAGCAGTTCTTC. Translation: CASSFLSGEEQFF.

CDR3 sequence reads: CATSPLAGGFDNEQFF. The CDR3 region has the DNA TGTGCCACCAGTCCATTAGCGGGAGGATTCGACAATGAGCAGTTCTTC. This rearrangement joins TRBV24-1 to TRBJ2-1; 10 bases are shared with TRBD2. Trimming at V came to 6 bases and at J to 5 bases, leaving 9 bases not matched to a gene. CDR3 length: 16 amino acids. From germline, CDR1 is KGHDR and CDR2 SFDVKD.

The gene calls are TRBV9 and TRBJ1-5; no firm D call. Per the germline V gene, CDR1 is SGDLS and CDR2 is YYNGEE. V was pared by 4 bases and J by 4 bases, with 15 bases between. The CDR3 extends over 15 amino acids. The CDR3 bases are TGTGCCAGCAGCCCCTCGAGCGGTCTGAATCAGCCCCAGCATTTT. It codes for CASSPSSGLNQPQHF.

This clone was seen only a few times. This chain connects TRBV2 to TRBJ2-5; 9 bases align to TRBD2. Looked up from germline, CDR1 is SNHLY and CDR2 is FYNNEI. This CDR3 region has 14 residues. V dropped 4 bases and J dropped 3; count of bases not matched to a gene: 3. CDR3: CASSVAGAEETQYF. The CDR3 DNA is TGTGCCAGCAGTGTAGCGGGAGCTGAAGAGACCCAGTACTTC.

This rearrangement joins TRBV7-9 to TRBJ2-5; 7 nucleotides agree with TRBD2. CDR1 and CDR2 from the germline V gene are SEHNR and FQNEAQ (reference sequence). CDR3 length: 14 residues. Trimming took 5 bases from V and 2 from J; bases not matched to a gene: 5. CDR3 sequence (DNA): TGTGCCAGCAGCCCACGGGGGGATCAAGAGACCCAGTACTTC. Its protein is CASSPRGDQETQYF. The full variable domain, with the rest looked up from reference TRBV7-9 and TRBJ2-5, is DTGVSQNPRHKITKRGQNVTFRCDPISEHNRLYWYRQTLGQGPEFLTYFQNEAQLEKSRLLSDRFSAERPKGSFSTLEIQRTEQGDSAMYLCASSPRGDQETQYFGPGTRLLVL.

V is TRBV6-2 or TRBV6-3 and J is TRBJ1-2; no reliable D call. V lost 0 bases, J lost 0 bases, and 11 bases lay in between. CDR3 size: 16 residues. Germline V gene data show CDR1 as MNHEY and CDR2 as SVGEGT. The CDR3 DNA reads as TGTGCCAGCAGTTACTCGTCCGTTTCAGCTAACTATGGCTACACCTTC. It is translated as CASSYSSVSANYGYTF.

The chain combines TRBV5-1 with TRBJ1-1; D possibly corresponds to TRBD1 (6 bases). The V and J ends lost 0 bases and 4 bases respectively, with 13 bases between them. The CDR3 is 15 residues long. Germline CDR1 reads SGHRS; CDR2 reads YFSETQ. In DNA form, the CDR3 reads TGCGCCAGCAGCTTGGAGTTTCAGGGGCCCACTGAAGCTTTCTTT. It specifies CASSLEFQGPTEAFF.

This clone was detected once. The V call is TRBV28, the J call TRBJ2-2; 10 nucleotides align to TRBD1. The CDR3 runs to 15 residues. CDR1 MDHEN and CDR2 SYDVKM come from the germline V gene. Trimming cost V 6 bases and J 6 bases; bases outside gene matches: 7. The CDR3 is CASRPGQGFPGELFF. Written as DNA, the CDR3 is TGTGCCAGCAGACCGGGACAGGGGTTCCCCGGGGAGCTGTTTTTT.

Only one count was recorded for this clone. J is TRBJ2-1 and V is TRBV9; maybe TRBD2 (6 bases). Germline V gene data show CDR1 as SGDLS and CDR2 as YYNGEE. Trimming shortened V by 2 bases and J by 8 bases, and 8 bases separated the two germline ends. The CDR3 loop spans 12 amino acids. CDR3: CASSVTSHEQFF. CDR3 bases: TGTGCCAGCAGCGTGACTAGTCATGAGCAGTTCTTC.

The rearrangement joins TRBV30 to TRBJ1-4; D possibly corresponds to TRBD1 (5 bases). Trimming pared 0 bases from V and 7 bases from J, leaving 15 bases between. This CDR3 has 15 residues. Germline lookup yields CDR1 GTSNPN and CDR2 SVGIG (reference sequence). CDR3: CAWSVRSGYGEKLFF. CDR3 DNA sequence: TGTGCCTGGAGTGTACGTTCAGGGTATGGTGAAAAACTGTTTTTT.